This note documents a single TCR beta chain sequence. Its antigen is not known. The donors gave bone marrow, and they were healthy. The data originate from a study of cytomegalovirus exposure and HLA in healthy donors. Study-wide findings and caveats: HLA alleles showed associations with roughly 17,000 TCR beta sequences in a later analysis, at a 0.05 false discovery rate. Serostatus for CMV was the only available immune exposure information. Later analysis demonstrated an association between a missense DCLRE1C variant and TCR beta V- and J-gene trimming.

The PCR used 60 Vbeta and 13 Jbeta primers. Measured with immunoSEQ multiplex PCR; TCRdb has only the in-frame clones, and not every one. The data show approximately 140,000 clones, 70% to 85% seen once. The clonotype was recovered from a boy aged 2 to 10 in good health and CMV-seronegative. Sequenced sample: PBMCs.

CDR3 loop: CSARTGSTDTQYF. The DNA of the CDR3 is TGCAGCGCAAGGACAGGGAGCACAGATACGCAGTATTTT. V is TRBV29-1 and J is TRBJ2-3; 8 positions agree with TRBD1. V gave up 7 bases and J gave up 0 bases; unmatched junction bases: 3. This CDR3 spans 13 amino acids. CDR1 is SQVTM, CDR2 ANQGSEA, per germline.